The clone carrying this TCR beta chain has a count of ten or more. Its specificity is not known. The data were taken from a study of cytomegalovirus exposure and HLA in healthy donors. Turning to the study itself: Unique TCR beta sequences numbering about 100 million came from 150 million to 200 million T cells in an earlier analysis. Study-wide points: An observed cluster of highly shared sequence variants was recorded as a likely sequencing artifact.

It was with 60 Vbeta and 13 Jbeta primers that the PCR ran. Some clones are missing from TCRdb's copy, which holds only in-frame ones; the method was immunoSEQ multiplex PCR. Of roughly 120,000 clones listed, about four fifths were seen once; the top ten hold about 1.6%. Per the germline V gene, CDR1 is ENHRY and CDR2 is SYGVKD. CDR3 size: 15 residues. J was trimmed by 1 base and V by 2 bases; bases with no gene match: 2. Material for sequencing was PBMCs. This chain connects TRBV10-3 to TRBJ1-1, with 9 bases aligning to TRBD1. The source is a young woman in good health and CMV-seronegative. The CDR3, as DNA: TGTGCCATCAGTGAGCTGACAGGGGGGAACACTGAAGCTTTCTTT. Amino acid sequence: CAISELTGGNTEAFF.